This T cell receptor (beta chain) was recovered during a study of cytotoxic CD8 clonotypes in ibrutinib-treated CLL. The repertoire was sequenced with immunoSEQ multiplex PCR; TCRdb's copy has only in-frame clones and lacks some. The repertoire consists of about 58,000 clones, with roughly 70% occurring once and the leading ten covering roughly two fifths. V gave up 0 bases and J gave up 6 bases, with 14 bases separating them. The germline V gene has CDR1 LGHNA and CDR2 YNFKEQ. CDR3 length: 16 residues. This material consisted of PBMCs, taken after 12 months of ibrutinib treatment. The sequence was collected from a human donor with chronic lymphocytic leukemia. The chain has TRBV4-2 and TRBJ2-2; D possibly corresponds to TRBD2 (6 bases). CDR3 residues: CASSQDPGGKAGELFF. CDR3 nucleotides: TGTGCCAGCAGCCAAGACCCCGGGGGAAAGGCCGGGGAGCTGTTTTTT.